This T cell receptor beta chain originates from a study of naive and memory T cell subsets. Study-level points and caveats: The RNA method is potentially sensitive to activation and differentiation changes.

A UMI-containing oligonucleotide was joined by 3' ligation to the TCR cDNA template. Whole blood, roughly 2.6 ml, came from adult healthy volunteers. This clonotype was observed a few times. Its specificity is not known. Trimming removed 9 bases from V and 0 bases from J, with 18 bases in between. The germline CDR1 and CDR2 sequences are LNHDA and SQIVND (reference sequence). The CDR3 has 16 residues. The SP2 primer and nested alpha and beta constant region primers amplified ligated cDNA in four rounds. Reverse transcription of blood and skin TCR RNA was primed at alpha and beta constant regions. A single record per CDR3 protein comes from TCRdb applying MiXCR to the 5' RACE reads. The data hold over 45,000 distinct CDR3 sequences, with about 4.5% observed a single time.

The TCR was taken from a female donor in good health. The chain employs TRBV19 and TRBJ1-5, with no clear D. The CDR3 DNA follows: TGTGCCAGCCTGGCTCAGGCGAGAGCTAGCAATCAGCCCCAGCATTTT. This sequence encodes CASLAQARASNQPQHF.